Listed below are T cell receptor beta chains from one sample, sequenced in a study of CD8+ T cells in alopecia areata. The protocol was immunoSEQ multiplex PCR, while the TCRdb copy is restricted to in-frame clones and leaves out a portion. The sample comprises some 240,000 clones, about 58% of which are singletons, and 1.5% to 2% rests with the top ten. The material was CD4+ T cells sorted from blood, obtained at week 4, from a patient treated with tofacitinib. The source of these receptors is a human donor with alopecia areata. The CDR3 runs from the conserved cysteine through the conserved F or W. D genes are given only for firm matches. Some rows have no size entry. The others give once, few or many, or a class for an expanded clone.

cdr3_nt	cdr3_aa	v_call	clone_size	d_call	j_call
TGTGCCAGCAGCCCGATGAGGATTACAGATACGCAGTATTTT	CASSPMRITDTQYF	TRBV7-8	.	.	TRBJ2-3
TGTGCCAGCAGGGCGGGGTTGAACACCGGGGAGCTGTTTTTT	CASRAGLNTGELFF	TRBV9	.	.	TRBJ2-2
TGCAGCGTTGAAGCCGGACGGGCTGGCGAGCAGTACTTC	CSVEAGRAGEQYF	TRBV29-1	.	.	TRBJ2-7
TGCGCCAGCAGCTTGGACATTGGGGAGCAGTACTTC	CASSLDIGEQYF	TRBV5-1	.	.	TRBJ2-7
TGTGCCTGGAGTGTGATTGGGAGCAATCAGCCCCAGCATTTT	CAWSVIGSNQPQHF	TRBV30	once	.	TRBJ1-5
TGTGCCAGCAGTGAAGCGGGCAGGACTGCCCTAGCCAAAAACATTCAGTACTTC	CASSEAGRTALAKNIQYF	TRBV2	.	.	TRBJ2-4
TGCAGCGTGGTCCACAGCATGAACACTGAAGCTTTCTTT	CSVVHSMNTEAFF	TRBV29-1	.	.	TRBJ1-1
TGTGCCAGCAGCTTAATGCACGGCGCCTCCTACGAGCAGTACTTC	CASSLMHGASYEQYF	TRBV5-6	.	.	TRBJ2-7
TGCAGCGTTGATTTGGGGGGGGAGTACAATGAGCAGTTCTTC	CSVDLGGEYNEQFF	TRBV29-1	.	TRBD2	TRBJ2-1
TGTGCCAGCCGGGCTTCGGAGGGACGCTCTGAACCTGGCTACACCTTC	CASRASEGRSEPGYTF	TRBV25-1	.	.	TRBJ1-2
TGTGCCAGCAGCCCCAATTTGGGGGGGAGCACAGATACGCAGTATTTT	CASSPNLGGSTDTQYF	TRBV11-2	few	TRBD2	TRBJ2-3
TGTGCCAGCAGCGAAACAGGGGGCTTCAACACTGAAGCTTTCTTT	CASSETGGFNTEAFF	TRBV9	.	TRBD1	TRBJ1-1
TGTGCCAGCAGCTTGGACCTAACTGTGCAAGAGACCCAGTACTTC	CASSLDLTVQETQYF	TRBV5-4	.	.	TRBJ2-5
TGTGCCAGCAGTCAACTGGAGGTCTCCGGAAACATTCAGTACTTC	CASSQLEVSGNIQYF	TRBV6-6	few	.	TRBJ2-4
TGTGCCAGCAGCCCCCGGGACTTACAAGAGACCCAGTACTTC	CASSPRDLQETQYF	TRBV9	.	.	TRBJ2-5
TGTGCCAGCAGTACCACAGGGACTGAAGCTTTCTTT	CASSTTGTEAFF	TRBV2	few	.	TRBJ1-1
TGTGCCAGCAGTTTAATGGACCAAACTGAAGCTTTCTTT	CASSLMDQTEAFF	TRBV27	.	.	TRBJ1-1
TGCGCCAGCAGCTTGGGGCAGGGTACTCCGAACTATGGCTACACCTTC	CASSLGQGTPNYGYTF	TRBV5-1	.	.	TRBJ1-2
TGTGCCAGCAGCTTATCGGGGGGACAGCACTACGAGCAGTACTTC	CASSLSGGQHYEQYF	TRBV7-2	few	.	TRBJ2-7
TGCACCAGCAGCCAAGATGACAGGCCGAACACTGAAGCTTTCTTT	CTSSQDDRPNTEAFF	TRBV1	.	.	TRBJ1-1
TGTGCCAGCAGCTTCGGGGGCCTAAACACTGAAGCTTTCTTT	CASSFGGLNTEAFF	TRBV7-2	.	.	TRBJ1-1
TGTGCCTGGAGTCCCGACAGAAACACTGAAGCTTTCTTT	CAWSPDRNTEAFF	TRBV30	once	.	TRBJ1-1
TGCAGCGCCCTCAACACTGAAGCTTTCTTT	CSALNTEAFF	TRBV29-1	.	.	TRBJ1-1
TGTGCCAGCACATTCGGGGCAACGTCACCCCTCCACTTT	CASTFGATSPLHF	TRBV6-6	.	.	TRBJ1-6
TGTGCCAGCAGTAGGGGACAGAGCAATCAGCCCCAGCATTTT	CASSRGQSNQPQHF	TRBV2	few	TRBD1	TRBJ1-5
TGTGCCAGCAGTCCACGGGACAGGTTTGCGGGAGCTTTCTTT	CASSPRDRFAGAFF	TRBV27	.	TRBD1	TRBJ1-1
TGTGCCAGCACCCCCGGGACAAGCAATTCACCCCTCCACTTT	CASTPGTSNSPLHF	TRBV2	.	.	TRBJ1-6
TGTGCCAGCAGCCCGACGGGAGGAGAGGAAAAACTGTTTTTT	CASSPTGGEEKLFF	TRBV7-2	few	.	TRBJ1-4
TGCAGCGTTGAAGATGGCTCTGCCGGGGGCACTGAAGCTTTCTTT	CSVEDGSAGGTEAFF	TRBV29-1	.	.	TRBJ1-1
TGTGCCAGCAGCCCGGACGGGACAGTTTCATATGGCTACACCTTC	CASSPDGTVSYGYTF	TRBV9	.	TRBD1	TRBJ1-2
TGTGCCAGCGACCCCGGCCGAAACTATGGCTACACCTTC	CASDPGRNYGYTF	TRBV28	.	.	TRBJ1-2
TGTGCCAGCAGTTTCGGACTCAACTATGGCTACACCTTC	CASSFGLNYGYTF	TRBV27	.	.	TRBJ1-2
TGCAGTGCTACAGTGATGGGTGGCTACACCTTC	CSATVMGGYTF	TRBV20-1	.	.	TRBJ1-2
TGCAGCGTTGGAGCCCTGAGAATCACTGAAGCTTTCTTT	CSVGALRITEAFF	TRBV29-1	.	.	TRBJ1-1
TGTGCCGGGAGGGGACCGCTTAACTATGGCTACACCTTC	CAGRGPLNYGYTF	TRBV30	.	.	TRBJ1-2
TGTGCCACCAGCAGAGACGGGGCTGGGTCCTACAATGAGCAGTTCTTC	CATSRDGAGSYNEQFF	TRBV15	many	.	TRBJ2-1
TGTGCCAGCAGCCCCCGGTGGGGGCGGGACGAGCAGTACTTC	CASSPRWGRDEQYF	TRBV7-2	.	.	TRBJ2-7
TGCAGCGTTGAGGGACGGATGAACACTGAAGCTTTCTTT	CSVEGRMNTEAFF	TRBV29-1	.	.	TRBJ1-1
TGTGCCAGCAGTGCGACAGTTTACTATGGCTACACCTTC	CASSATVYYGYTF	TRBV27	.	.	TRBJ1-2
TGTGCCAGTAGTATAGACGGGATCAGTAACTATGGCTACACCTTC	CASSIDGISNYGYTF	TRBV19	many	.	TRBJ1-2
TGTGCCAGCAGCTTAGTGTCTGGGGCCAACGTCCTGACTTTC	CASSLVSGANVLTF	TRBV7-6	.	.	TRBJ2-6
TGTGCCAGCAGCCCTCAGGGGATTGACGAGCAGTACTTC	CASSPQGIDEQYF	TRBV5-4	.	.	TRBJ2-7
TGTGCCAGCAGCGACCGGGACATGGTCAAAGATACGCAGTATTTT	CASSDRDMVKDTQYF	TRBV5-4	many	.	TRBJ2-3
TGTGCCAGCAGTGCCTGGGACAGTTATGGCTACACCTTC	CASSAWDSYGYTF	TRBV25-1	.	TRBD1	TRBJ1-2
TGTGCCAGCAGTCTAGGGGCGGGAGCCAAAAACATTCAGTACTTC	CASSLGAGAKNIQYF	TRBV27	few	.	TRBJ2-4
TGCGCCAGCAGCGAGAATGGAGGGTCCTACGAGCAGTACTTC	CASSENGGSYEQYF	TRBV5-1	.	.	TRBJ2-7
TGTGCCAGCTCACCACCAGGACTAGCGGCTGAGCAGTTCTTC	CASSPPGLAAEQFF	TRBV18	.	TRBD2	TRBJ2-1